A selection of T cell receptor beta chains follows, all from one sample in a study of cytomegalovirus exposure and HLA in healthy donors. Profiled with immunoSEQ multiplex PCR; TCRdb holds only in-frame clones, not every one. The sample has more than 80,000 clones; about nine tenths are singletons. The sequencing input was PBMCs. Receptors were obtained from a young woman in good health and CMV-seropositive. The CDR3 runs from the conserved cysteine through the conserved F or W. A D gene is named only where the DNA matches it firmly.

v_call,d_call,j_call,cdr3_aa,cdr3_nt
TRBV20-1,.,TRBJ2-7,CSAPDSYEQYF,TGCAGTGCACCCGATAGTTACGAGCAGTACTTC
TRBV28,.,TRBJ1-2,CASIPGGGYGYTF,TGTGCCAGCATCCCGGGGGGCGGATATGGCTACACCTTC
TRBV11-2,TRBD1,TRBJ2-3,CASSLRSQGADTQYF,TGTGCCAGCAGCTTACGTAGCCAGGGGGCAGATACGCAGTATTTT
TRBV28,.,TRBJ1-2,CASSFKSTANYGYTF,TGTGCCAGCAGTTTTAAGTCGACAGCGAACTATGGCTACACCTTC
TRBV29-1,TRBD1,TRBJ1-1,CSAGQGRTEAFF,TGCAGCGCTGGACAGGGAAGGACTGAAGCTTTCTTT
TRBV4-1,TRBD1,TRBJ1-1,CASSPDRATAEAFF,TGCGCCAGCAGCCCCGACAGGGCTACCGCTGAAGCTTTCTTT
TRBV5-6,.,TRBJ1-6,CASSDGVLLHF,TGTGCCAGCAGCGACGGGGTTCTGCTCCACTTT
TRBV11-1,.,TRBJ2-2,CASSPTWGRGGSDTGELFF,TGTGCCAGCAGCCCCACGTGGGGCCGAGGGGGTAGTGACACCGGGGAGCTGTTTTTT
TRBV28,.,TRBJ2-3,CASRGQRLTDTQYF,TGTGCCAGCAGAGGACAAAGACTCACAGATACGCAGTATTTT
TRBV7-6,.,TRBJ2-2,CASSPQTVNTGELFF,TGTGCCAGCAGCCCACAGACAGTGAACACCGGGGAGCTGTTTTTT
TRBV28,TRBD2,TRBJ2-1,CASSWGWGGNEQFF,TGTGCCAGCAGTTGGGGCTGGGGGGGGAATGAGCAGTTCTTC